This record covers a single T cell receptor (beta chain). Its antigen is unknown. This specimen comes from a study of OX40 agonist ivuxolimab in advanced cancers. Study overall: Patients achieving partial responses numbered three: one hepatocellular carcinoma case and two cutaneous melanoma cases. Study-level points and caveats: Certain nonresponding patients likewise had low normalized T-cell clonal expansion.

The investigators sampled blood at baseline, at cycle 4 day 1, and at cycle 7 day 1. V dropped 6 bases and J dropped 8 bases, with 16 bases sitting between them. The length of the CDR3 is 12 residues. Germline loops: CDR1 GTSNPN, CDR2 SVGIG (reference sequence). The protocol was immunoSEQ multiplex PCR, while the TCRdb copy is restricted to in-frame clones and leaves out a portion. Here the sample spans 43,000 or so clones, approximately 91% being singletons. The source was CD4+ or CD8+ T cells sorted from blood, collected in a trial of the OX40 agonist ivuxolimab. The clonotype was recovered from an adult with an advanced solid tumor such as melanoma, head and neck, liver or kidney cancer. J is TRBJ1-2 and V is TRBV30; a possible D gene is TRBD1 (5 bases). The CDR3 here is CACPQPGGGYTF. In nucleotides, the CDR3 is TGTGCCTGCCCTCAGCCCGGGGGAGGCTACACCTTC.